One TCR beta chain is described in this entry. Its antigen is undetermined. The V and J ends lost 3 bases and 6 bases, in that order; junction bases with no gene match: 2. The V gene's germline CDR1 is MNHEY and CDR2 SMNVEV (reference sequence). This CDR3 has 13 residues. The data originate from a study of CD8 T cells in ankylosing spondylitis. MiXCR was run by TCRdb on the 5' RACE reads, yielding one entry per CDR3 protein. The sample contains 250,000 to 350,000 distinct CDR3 sequences, around 21% of which appear only once. Notes on the study in general: Matched synovial fluid from ankylosing spondylitis patients was reported to be enriched for disease-linked clones. The authors found the disease-linked clones to be CD8+ and relatively rare in peripheral blood. Existing reports had already noted some motif variants in reactive arthritis synovial fluid and blood. Characteristic, it appeared, of ankylosing spondylitis blood was a TCR beta motif of fewer than 10 highly homologous variants.

The source material was blood, either unsorted or a sorted T cell fraction (not recorded which). The origin of this receptor is a female donor with ankylosing spondylitis or in good health (not recorded which). The rearrangement joins TRBV27 to TRBJ2-5; 9 bases align to TRBD2. CDR3: CASSLAGGKTQYF. The CDR3 coding sequence is TGTGCCAGCAGTTTGGCGGGAGGGAAGACCCAGTACTTC.